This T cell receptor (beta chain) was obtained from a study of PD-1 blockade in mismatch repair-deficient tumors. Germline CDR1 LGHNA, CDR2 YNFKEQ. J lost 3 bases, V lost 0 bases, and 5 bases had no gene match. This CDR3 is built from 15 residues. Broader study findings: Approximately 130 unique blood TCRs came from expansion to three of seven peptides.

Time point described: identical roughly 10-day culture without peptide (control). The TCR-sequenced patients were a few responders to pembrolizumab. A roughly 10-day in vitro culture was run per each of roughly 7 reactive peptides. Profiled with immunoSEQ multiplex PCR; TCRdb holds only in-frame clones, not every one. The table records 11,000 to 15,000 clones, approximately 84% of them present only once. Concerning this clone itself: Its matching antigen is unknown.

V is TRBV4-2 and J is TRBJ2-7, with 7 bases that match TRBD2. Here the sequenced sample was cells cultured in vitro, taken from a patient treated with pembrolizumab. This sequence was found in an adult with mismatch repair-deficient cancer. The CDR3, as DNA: TGTGCCAGCAGCCAAGAAAGCAGCGGGGTCTACGAGCAGTACTTC. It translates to CASSQESSGVYEQYF.